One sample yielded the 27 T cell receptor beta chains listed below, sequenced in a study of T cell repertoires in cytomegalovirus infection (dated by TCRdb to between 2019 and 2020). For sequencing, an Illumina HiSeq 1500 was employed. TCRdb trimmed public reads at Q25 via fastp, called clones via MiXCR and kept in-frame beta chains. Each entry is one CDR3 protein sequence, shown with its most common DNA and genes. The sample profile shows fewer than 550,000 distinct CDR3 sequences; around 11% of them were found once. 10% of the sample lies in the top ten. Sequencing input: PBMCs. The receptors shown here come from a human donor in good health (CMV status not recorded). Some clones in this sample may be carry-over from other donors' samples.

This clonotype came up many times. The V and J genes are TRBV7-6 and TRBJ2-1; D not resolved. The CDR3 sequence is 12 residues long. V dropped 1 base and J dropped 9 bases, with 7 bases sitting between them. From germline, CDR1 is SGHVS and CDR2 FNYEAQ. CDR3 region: CASSLEGLEQFF. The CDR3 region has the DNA TGTGCCAGCAGCTTAGAAGGGCTTGAGCAGTTCTTC.

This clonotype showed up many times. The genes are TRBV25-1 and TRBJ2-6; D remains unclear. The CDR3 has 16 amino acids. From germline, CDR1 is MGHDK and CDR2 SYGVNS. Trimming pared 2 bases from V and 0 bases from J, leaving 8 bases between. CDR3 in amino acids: CASSEPTPSGANVLTF. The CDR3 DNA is TGTGCCAGCAGTGAACCCACTCCCTCTGGGGCCAACGTCCTGACTTTC.

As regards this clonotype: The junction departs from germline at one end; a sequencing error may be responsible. The CDR3, as DNA: TGCGGTGCTAGGCCCGGGTGGTACCAAGAGACCCAGTACTTC. Translating gives CGARPGWYQETQYF. This chain uses TRBV20-1 with TRBJ2-5, with unresolved D. Germline values: CDR1 DFQATT, CDR2 SNEGSKA (reference sequence). The CDR3 sequence is 14 residues long.

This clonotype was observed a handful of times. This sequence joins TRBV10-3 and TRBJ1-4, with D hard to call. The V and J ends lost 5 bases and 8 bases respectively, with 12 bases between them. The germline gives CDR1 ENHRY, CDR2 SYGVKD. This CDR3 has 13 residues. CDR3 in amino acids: CAISPRSREKLFF. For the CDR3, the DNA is TGTGCCATCAGTCCCCGTTCTAGGGAAAAACTGTTTTTT.

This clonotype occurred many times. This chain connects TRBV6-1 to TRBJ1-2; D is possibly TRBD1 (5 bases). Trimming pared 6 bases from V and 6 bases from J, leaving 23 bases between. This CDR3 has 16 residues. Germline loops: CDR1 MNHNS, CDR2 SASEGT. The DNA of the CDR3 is TGTGCCAGCAGGGCGGGGGGACCGCCGTCCGGGGATGGCTACACCTTC. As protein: CASRAGGPPSGDGYTF.

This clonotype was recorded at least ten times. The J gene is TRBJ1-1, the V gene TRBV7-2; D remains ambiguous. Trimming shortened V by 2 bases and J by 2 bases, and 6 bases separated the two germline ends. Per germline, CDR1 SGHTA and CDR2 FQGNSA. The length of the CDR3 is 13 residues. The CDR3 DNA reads TGTGCCAGCAGCTTACAGATCAACACTGAAGCTTTCTTT. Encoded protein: CASSLQINTEAFF.

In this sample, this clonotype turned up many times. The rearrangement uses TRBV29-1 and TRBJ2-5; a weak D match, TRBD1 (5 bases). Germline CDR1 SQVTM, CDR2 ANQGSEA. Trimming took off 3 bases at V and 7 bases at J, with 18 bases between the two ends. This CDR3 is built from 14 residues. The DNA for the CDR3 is TGCAGCGTTGATGGGGCTGGGGCGAAGATGACCCAGTACTTC. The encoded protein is CSVDGAGAKMTQYF.

The CDR3 region is CASSLGAGVGDEQYF. The DNA of the CDR3 is TGCGCCAGCAGCTTGGGAGCGGGGGTAGGCGACGAGCAGTACTTC. This chain connects TRBV5-1 to TRBJ2-7; TRBD2 aligns across 8 bases. The CDR3 spans 15 residues. Trimming cost V 0 bases and J 5 bases; bases outside gene matches: 7. Looked up from germline, CDR1 is SGHRS and CDR2 is YFSETQ.

The DNA for the CDR3 is TGTGCCAGCAGCTTGGACCCTAGCGGGGTACTAGAGACCCAGTACTTC. This translates into CASSLDPSGVLETQYF. V gene TRBV5-4 combines with J gene TRBJ2-5; TRBD2 matches 9 bases. This CDR3 spans 16 amino acids. J was trimmed by 4 bases and V by 0 bases; bases with no gene match: 7. Germline CDR1 is SGHNT and CDR2 is YYREEE (reference sequence).

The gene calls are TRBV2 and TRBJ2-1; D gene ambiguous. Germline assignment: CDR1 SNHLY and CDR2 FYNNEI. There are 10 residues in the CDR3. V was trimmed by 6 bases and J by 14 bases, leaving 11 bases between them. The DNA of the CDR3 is TGTGCCAGCAGGGAGCAGTTCGAGTTCTTC. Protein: CASREQFEFF. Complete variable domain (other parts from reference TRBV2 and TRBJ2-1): EPEVTQTPSHQVTQMGQEVILRCVPISNHLYFYWYRQILGQKVEFLVSFYNNEISEKSEIFDDQFSVERPDGSNFTLKIRSTKLEDSAMYFCASREQFEFFGPGTRLTVL.

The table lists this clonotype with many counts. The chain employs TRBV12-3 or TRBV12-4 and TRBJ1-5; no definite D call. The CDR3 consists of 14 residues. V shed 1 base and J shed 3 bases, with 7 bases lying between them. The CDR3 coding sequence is TGTGCCAGCAGTTTAGGGCTCGCCAATCAGCCCCAGCATTTT. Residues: CASSLGLANQPQHF.

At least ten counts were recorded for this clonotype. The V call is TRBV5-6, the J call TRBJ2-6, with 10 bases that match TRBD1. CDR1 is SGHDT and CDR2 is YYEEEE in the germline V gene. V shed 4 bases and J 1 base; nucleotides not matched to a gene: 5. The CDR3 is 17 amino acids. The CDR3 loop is CASSEDRGTSGANVLTF. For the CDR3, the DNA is TGTGCCAGCAGCGAGGACAGGGGGACATCTGGGGCCAACGTCCTGACTTTC.

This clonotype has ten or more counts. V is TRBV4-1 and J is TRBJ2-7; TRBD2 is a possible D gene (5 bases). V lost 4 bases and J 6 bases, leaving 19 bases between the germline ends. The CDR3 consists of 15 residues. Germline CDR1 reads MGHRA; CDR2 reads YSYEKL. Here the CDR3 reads CASSLSGIISGEQYF. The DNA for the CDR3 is TGCGCCAGCAGCCTTTCGGGTATAATAAGCGGCGAGCAGTACTTC.

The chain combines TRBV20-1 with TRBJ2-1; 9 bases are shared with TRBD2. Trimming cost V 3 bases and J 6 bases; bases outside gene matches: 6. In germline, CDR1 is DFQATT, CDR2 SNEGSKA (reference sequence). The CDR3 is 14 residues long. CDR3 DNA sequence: TGCAGTGCTAGGTTTCTAGCGGGACGCAATGAGCAGTTCTTC. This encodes CSARFLAGRNEQFF.

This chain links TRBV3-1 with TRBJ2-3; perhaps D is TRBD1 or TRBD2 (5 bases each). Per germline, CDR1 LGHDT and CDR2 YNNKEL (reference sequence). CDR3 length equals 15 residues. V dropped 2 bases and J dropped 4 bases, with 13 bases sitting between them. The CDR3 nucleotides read TGTGCCAGCAGCCAAAAGGGGCCGGGGTCAGATACGCAGTATTTT. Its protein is CASSQKGPGSDTQYF.

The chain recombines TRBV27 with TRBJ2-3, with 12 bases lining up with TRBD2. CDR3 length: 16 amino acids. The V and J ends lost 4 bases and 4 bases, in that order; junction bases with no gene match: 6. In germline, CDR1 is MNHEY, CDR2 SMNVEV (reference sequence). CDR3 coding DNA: TGTGCCAGCAGTTCCCCCCTAGCGGGAGGGGCAGATACGCAGTATTTT. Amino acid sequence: CASSSPLAGGADTQYF.

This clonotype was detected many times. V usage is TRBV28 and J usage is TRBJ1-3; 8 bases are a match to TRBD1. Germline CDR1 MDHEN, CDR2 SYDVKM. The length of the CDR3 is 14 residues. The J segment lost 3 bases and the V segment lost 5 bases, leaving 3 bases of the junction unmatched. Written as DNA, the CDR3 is TGTGCCAGCAGTCGACAGGGGATTGGAAACACCATATATTTT. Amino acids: CASSRQGIGNTIYF.

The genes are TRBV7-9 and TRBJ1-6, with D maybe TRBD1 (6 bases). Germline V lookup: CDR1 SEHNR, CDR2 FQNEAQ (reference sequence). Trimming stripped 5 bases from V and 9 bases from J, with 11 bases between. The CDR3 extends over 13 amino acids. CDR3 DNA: TGTGCCAGCAGCACGTCAGGGGTTTCACCCCTCCACTTT. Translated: CASSTSGVSPLHF.

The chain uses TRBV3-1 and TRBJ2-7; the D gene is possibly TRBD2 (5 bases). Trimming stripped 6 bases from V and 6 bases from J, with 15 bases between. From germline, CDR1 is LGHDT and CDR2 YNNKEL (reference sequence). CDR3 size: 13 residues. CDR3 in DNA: TGTGCCAGCAGTATTTTAGAGGGAGCCGAGCAGTACTTC. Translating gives CASSILEGAEQYF.

The CDR3 loop reads CASSLLGQGNYNEQFF. CDR3 sequence (DNA): TGTGCCAGCAGCTTATTGGGCCAGGGTAACTACAATGAGCAGTTCTTC. This chain links TRBV5-5 with TRBJ2-1, with TRBD1 as a possible D gene (5 bases). V lost 2 bases and J lost 3, with 15 bases in between. The CDR3 is 16 residues long. Germline V gives CDR1 SGHKS, CDR2 YYEKEE (reference sequence). Full variable domain (remainder filled in from reference TRBV5-5 and TRBJ2-1): DAGVTQSPTHLIKTRGQQVTLRCSPISGHKSVSWYQQVLGQGPQFIFQYYEKEERGRGNFPDRFSARQFPNYSSELNVNALLLGDSALYLCASSLLGQGNYNEQFFGPGTRLTVL.

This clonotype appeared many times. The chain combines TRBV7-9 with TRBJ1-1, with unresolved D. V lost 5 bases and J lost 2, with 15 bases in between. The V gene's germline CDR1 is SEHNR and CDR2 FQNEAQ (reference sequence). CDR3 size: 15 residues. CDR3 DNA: TGTGCCAGCAGCGCTTCACGGAGAGAAAACACTGAAGCTTTCTTT. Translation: CASSASRRENTEAFF.

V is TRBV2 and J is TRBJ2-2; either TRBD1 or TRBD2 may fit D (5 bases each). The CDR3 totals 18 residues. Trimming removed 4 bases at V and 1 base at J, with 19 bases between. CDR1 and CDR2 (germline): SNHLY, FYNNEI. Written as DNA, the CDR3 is TGTGCCAGCAGTGCGCCGGGGAGAGAAGGGGTGAACACCGGGGAGCTGTTTTTT. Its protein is CASSAPGREGVNTGELFF.

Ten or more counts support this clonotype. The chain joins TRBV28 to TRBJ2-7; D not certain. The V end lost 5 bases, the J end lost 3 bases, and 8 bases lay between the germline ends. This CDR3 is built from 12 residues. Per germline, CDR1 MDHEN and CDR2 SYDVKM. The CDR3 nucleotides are TGTGCCAGCAGTCAGGTAGACTACGAGCAGTACTTC. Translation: CASSQVDYEQYF. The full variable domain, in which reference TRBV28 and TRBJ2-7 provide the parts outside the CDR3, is DVKVTQSSRYLVKRTGEKVFLECVQDMDHENMFWYRQDPGLGLRLIYFSYDVKMKEKGDIPEGYSVSREKKERFSLILESASTNQTSMYLCASSQVDYEQYFGPGTRLTVT.

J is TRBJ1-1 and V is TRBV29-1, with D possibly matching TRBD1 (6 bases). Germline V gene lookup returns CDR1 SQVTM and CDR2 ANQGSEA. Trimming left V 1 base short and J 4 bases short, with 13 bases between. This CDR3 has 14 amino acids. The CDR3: CSVEVGQRGTEAFF. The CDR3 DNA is TGCAGCGTTGAAGTCGGACAGCGGGGCACTGAAGCTTTCTTT. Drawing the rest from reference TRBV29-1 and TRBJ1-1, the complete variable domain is SAVISQKPSRDICQRGTSLTIQCQVDSQVTMMFWYRQQPGQSLTLIATANQGSEATYESGFVIDKFPISRPNLTFSTLTVSNMSPEDSSIYLCSVEVGQRGTEAFFGQGTRLTVV.

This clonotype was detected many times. Here the CDR3 reads CASSHPWQIGNEQFF. CDR3 sequence (DNA): TGTGCCAGCAGCCATCCATGGCAGATTGGCAATGAGCAGTTCTTC. This chain uses TRBV7-6 with TRBJ2-1; D is unresolved. The germline V gene has CDR1 SGHVS and CDR2 FNYEAQ. V lost 5 bases, J lost 6 bases, and 17 bases lay in between. This CDR3 is 15 amino acids long.

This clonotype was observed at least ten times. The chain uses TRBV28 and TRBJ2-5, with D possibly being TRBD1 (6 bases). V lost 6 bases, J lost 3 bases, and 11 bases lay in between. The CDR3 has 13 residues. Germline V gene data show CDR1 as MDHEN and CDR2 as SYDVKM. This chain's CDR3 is CASRTGTKETQYF. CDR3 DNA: TGTGCCAGCAGAACCGGGACAAAAGAGACCCAGTACTTC.

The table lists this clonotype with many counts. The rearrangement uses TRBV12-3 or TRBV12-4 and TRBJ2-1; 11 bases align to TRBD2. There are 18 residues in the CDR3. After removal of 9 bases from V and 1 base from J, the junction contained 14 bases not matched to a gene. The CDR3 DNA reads TGTGCCAGTACCATAGCGGGAGGGTTTCTGGGGTCCTACAATGAGCAGTTCTTC. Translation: CASTIAGGFLGSYNEQFF.